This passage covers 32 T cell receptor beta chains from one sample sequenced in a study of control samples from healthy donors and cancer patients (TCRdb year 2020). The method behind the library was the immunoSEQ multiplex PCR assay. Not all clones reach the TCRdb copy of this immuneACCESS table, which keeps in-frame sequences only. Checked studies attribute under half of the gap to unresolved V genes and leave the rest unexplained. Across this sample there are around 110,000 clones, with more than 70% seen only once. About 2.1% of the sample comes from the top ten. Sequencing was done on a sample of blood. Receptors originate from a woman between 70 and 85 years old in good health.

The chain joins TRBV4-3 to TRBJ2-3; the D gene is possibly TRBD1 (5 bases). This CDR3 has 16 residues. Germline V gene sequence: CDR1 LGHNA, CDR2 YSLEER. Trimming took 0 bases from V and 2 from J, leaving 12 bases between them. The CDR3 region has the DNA TGCGCCAGCAGCCAAGATTGGACACAATCCACAGATACGCAGTATTTT. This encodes CASSQDWTQSTDTQYF.

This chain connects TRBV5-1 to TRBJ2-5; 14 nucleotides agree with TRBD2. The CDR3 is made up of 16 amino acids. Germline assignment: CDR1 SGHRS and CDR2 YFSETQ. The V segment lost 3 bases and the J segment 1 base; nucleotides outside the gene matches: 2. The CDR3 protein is CASSSTSGGAQETQYF. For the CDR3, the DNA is TGCGCCAGCAGCTCGACTAGCGGGGGGGCCCAAGAGACCCAGTACTTC.

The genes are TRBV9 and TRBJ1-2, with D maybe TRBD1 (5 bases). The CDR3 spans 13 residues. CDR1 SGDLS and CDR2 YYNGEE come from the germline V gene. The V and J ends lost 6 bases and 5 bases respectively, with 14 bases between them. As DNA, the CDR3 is TGTGCCAGCACCAGGGAGCCCGAGTATGGCTACACCTTC. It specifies CASTREPEYGYTF.

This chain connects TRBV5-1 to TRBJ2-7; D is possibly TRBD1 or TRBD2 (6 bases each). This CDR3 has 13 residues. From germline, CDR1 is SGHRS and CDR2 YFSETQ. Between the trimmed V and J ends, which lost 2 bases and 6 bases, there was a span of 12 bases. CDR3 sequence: CASSFGGKSEQYF. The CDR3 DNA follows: TGCGCCAGCAGCTTCGGGGGCAAAAGCGAGCAGTACTTC. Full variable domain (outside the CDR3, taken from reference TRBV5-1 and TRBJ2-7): KAGVTQTPRYLIKTRGQQVTLSCSPISGHRSVSWYQQTPGQGLQFLFEYFSETQRNKGNFPGRFSGRQFSNSRSEMNVSTLELGDSALYLCASSFGGKSEQYFGPGTRLTVT.

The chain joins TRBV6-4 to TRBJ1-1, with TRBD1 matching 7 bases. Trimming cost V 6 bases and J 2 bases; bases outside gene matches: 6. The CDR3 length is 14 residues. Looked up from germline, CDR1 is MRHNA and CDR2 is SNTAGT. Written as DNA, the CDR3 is TGTGCCAGCAGGATTGGACAGGACAACACTGAAGCTTTCTTT. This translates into CASRIGQDNTEAFF.

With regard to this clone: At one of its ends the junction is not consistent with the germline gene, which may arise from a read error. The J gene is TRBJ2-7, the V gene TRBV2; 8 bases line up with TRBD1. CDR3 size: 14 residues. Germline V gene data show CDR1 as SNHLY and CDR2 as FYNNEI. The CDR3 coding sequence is TGTGCCAGCAGTGATTCAGGGGGCTCCCACGAGCAGTACTTC. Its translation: CASSDSGGSHEQYF.

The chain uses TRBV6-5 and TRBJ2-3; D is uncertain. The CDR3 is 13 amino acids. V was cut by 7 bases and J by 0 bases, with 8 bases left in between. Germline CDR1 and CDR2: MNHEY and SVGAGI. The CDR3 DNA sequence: TGTGCCAGCACGAAACCGAGCACAGATACGCAGTATTTT. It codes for CASTKPSTDTQYF.

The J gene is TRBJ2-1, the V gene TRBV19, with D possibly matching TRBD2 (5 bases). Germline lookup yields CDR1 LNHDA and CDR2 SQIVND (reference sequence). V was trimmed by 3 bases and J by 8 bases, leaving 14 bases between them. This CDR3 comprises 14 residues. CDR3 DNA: TGTGCCAGTAGTATCGGGGTTCTATTCGATGAGCAGTTCTTC. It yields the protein CASSIGVLFDEQFF.

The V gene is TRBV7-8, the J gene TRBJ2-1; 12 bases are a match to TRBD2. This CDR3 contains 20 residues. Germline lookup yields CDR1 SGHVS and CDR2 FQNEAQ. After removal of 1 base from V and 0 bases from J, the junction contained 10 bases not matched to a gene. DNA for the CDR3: TGTGCCAGCAGCTTAGGGTTGCGGCTAGCGGGGGGGCACTCCTACAATGAGCAGTTCTTC. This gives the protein CASSLGLRLAGGHSYNEQFF.

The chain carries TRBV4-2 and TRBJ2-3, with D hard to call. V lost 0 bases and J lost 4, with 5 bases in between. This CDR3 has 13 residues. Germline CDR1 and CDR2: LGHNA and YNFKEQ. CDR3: CASSQERPDTQYF. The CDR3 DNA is TGTGCCAGCAGCCAAGAAAGGCCAGATACGCAGTATTTT.

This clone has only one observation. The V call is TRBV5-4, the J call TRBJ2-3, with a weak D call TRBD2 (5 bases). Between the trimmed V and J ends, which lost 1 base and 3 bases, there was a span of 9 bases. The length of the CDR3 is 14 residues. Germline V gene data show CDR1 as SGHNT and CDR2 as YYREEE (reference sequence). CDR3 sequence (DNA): TGTGCCAGCAGCTTGTACGGGATTACAGATACGCAGTATTTT. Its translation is CASSLYGITDTQYF.

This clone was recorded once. Here the CDR3 DNA reads TGTGCCAGCAGCGCGGGACAGGGAAGGTCACCCCTCCACTTT. Protein product: CASSAGQGRSPLHF. The chain recombines TRBV7-9 with TRBJ1-6; 9 bases fit TRBD1. Germline values: CDR1 SEHNR, CDR2 FQNEAQ (reference sequence). V shed 5 bases, J shed 10 bases, and the junction held 6 bases outside the gene matches. The CDR3 is 14 amino acids.

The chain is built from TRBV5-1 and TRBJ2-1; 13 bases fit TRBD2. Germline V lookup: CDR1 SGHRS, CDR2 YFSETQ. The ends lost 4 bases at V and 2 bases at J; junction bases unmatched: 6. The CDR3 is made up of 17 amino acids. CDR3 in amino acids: CASSRGTSGVAYNEQFF. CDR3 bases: TGCGCCAGCAGCCGAGGGACTAGCGGGGTCGCCTACAATGAGCAGTTCTTC.

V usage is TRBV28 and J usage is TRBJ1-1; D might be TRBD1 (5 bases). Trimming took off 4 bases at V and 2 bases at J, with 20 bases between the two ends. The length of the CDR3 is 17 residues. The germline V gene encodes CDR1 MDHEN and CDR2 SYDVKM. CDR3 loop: CASSSPRSRVINTEAFF. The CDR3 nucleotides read TGTGCCAGCAGTTCCCCGAGGAGCAGGGTTATTAACACTGAAGCTTTCTTT.

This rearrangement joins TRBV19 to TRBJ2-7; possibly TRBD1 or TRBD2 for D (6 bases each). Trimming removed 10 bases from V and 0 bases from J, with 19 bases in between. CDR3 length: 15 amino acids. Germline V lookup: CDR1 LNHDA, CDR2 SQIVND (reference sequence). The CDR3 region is CATRGGQANSYEQYF. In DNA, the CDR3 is TGTGCCACACGAGGGGGGCAGGCGAACTCCTACGAGCAGTACTTC. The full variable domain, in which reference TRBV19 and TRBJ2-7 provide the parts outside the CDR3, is DGGITQSPKYLFRKEGQNVTLSCEQNLNHDAMYWYRQDPGQGLRLIYYSQIVNDFQKGDIAEGYSVSREKKESFPLTVTSAQKNPTAFYLCATRGGQANSYEQYFGPGTRLTVT.

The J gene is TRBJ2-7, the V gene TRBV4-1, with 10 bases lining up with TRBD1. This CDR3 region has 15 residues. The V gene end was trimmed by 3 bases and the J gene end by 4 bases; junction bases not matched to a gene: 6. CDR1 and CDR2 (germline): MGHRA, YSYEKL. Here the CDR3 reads CASSHTGTGAYEQYF. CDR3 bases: TGCGCCAGCAGCCACACCGGGACAGGGGCATACGAGCAGTACTTC.

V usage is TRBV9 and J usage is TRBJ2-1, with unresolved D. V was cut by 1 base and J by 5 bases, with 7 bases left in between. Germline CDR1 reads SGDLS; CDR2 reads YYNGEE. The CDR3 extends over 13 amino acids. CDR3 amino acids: CASSVRSDNEQFF. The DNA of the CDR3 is TGTGCCAGCAGCGTAAGGTCAGACAATGAGCAGTTCTTC.

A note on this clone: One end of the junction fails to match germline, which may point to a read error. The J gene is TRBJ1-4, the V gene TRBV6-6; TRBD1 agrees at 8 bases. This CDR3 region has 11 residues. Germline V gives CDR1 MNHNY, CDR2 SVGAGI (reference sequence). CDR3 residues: CASSTGQGLTF. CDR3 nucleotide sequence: TGTGCCAGCAGCACCGGACAGGGCTTAACATTT.

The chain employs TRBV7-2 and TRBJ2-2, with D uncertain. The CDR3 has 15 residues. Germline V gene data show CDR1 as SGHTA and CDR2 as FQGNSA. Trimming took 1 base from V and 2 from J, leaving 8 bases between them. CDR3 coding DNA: TGTGCCAGCAGCTTAGGTCCTAGTAACACCGGGGAGCTGTTTTTT. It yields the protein CASSLGPSNTGELFF.

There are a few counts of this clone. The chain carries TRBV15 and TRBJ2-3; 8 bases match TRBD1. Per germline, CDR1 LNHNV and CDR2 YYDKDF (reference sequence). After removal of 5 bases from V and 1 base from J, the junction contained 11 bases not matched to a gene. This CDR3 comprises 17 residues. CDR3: CATSGRGQGARTDTQYF. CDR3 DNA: TGTGCCACCAGCGGCCGCGGCCAGGGGGCGCGCACAGATACGCAGTATTTT.

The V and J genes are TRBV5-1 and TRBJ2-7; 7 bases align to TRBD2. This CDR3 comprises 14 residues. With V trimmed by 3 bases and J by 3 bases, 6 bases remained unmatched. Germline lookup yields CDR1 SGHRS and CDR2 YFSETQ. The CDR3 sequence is CASSSSGGNYEQYF. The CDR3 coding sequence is TGCGCCAGCAGCTCCTCCGGGGGGAACTACGAGCAGTACTTC.

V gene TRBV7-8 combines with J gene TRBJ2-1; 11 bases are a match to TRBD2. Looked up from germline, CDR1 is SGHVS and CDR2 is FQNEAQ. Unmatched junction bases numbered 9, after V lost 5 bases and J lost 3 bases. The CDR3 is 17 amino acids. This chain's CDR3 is CASSRASGGTRYNEQFF. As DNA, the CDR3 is TGTGCCAGCAGCCGAGCTAGCGGGGGGACTCGCTACAATGAGCAGTTCTTC.

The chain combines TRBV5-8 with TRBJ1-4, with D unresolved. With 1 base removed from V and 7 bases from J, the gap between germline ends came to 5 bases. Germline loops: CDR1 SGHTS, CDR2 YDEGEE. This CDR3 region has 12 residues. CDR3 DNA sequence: TGTGCCAGCAGCTTGACAGCTGAAAAACTGTTTTTT. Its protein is CASSLTAEKLFF.

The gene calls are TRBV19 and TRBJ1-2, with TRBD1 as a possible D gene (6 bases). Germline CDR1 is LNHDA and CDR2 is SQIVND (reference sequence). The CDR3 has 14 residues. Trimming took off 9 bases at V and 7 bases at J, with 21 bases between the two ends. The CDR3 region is CASKRREAGAGYTF. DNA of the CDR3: TGTGCCAGCAAGCGCCGGGAGGCAGGGGCTGGCTACACCTTC.

CDR3: CASSSWTSDEQFF. CDR3 nucleotides: TGTGCCAGCAGCTCATGGACTAGCGATGAGCAGTTCTTC. This chain joins TRBV7-2 and TRBJ2-1; 9 nucleotides align to TRBD2. CDR3 length: 13 residues. CDR1 SGHTA and CDR2 FQGNSA come from the germline V gene. The J segment lost 8 bases and the V segment lost 4 bases, leaving 3 bases of the junction unmatched.

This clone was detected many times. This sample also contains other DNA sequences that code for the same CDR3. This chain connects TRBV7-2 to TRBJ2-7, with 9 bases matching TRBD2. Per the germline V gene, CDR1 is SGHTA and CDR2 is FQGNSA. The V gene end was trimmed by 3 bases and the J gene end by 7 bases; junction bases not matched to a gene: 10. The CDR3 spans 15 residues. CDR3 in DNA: TGTGCCAGCAGCTTTCTGGGCGGGGGGGCTGGAGAGCAGTACTTC. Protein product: CASSFLGGGAGEQYF.

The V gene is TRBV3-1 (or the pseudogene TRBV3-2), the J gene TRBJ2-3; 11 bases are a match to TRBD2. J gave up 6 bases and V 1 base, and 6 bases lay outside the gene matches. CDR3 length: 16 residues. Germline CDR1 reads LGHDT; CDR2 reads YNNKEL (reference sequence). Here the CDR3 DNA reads TGTGCCAGCAGCCAAGGACTAGCGGGGCTGGGGGATACGCAGTATTTT. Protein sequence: CASSQGLAGLGDTQYF.

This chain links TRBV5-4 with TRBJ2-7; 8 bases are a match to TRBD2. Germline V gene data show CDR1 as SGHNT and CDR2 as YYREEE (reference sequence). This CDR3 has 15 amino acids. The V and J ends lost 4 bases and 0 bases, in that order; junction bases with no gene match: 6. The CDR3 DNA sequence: TGTGCCAGCAGCCTCCCGGGGGGGTCCTCCTACGAGCAGTACTTC. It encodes CASSLPGGSSYEQYF.

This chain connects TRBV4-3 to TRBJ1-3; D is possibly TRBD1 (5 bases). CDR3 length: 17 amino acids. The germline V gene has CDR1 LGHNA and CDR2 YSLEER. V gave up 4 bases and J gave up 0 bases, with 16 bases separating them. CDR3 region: CASSPRGPAASGNTIYF. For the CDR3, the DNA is TGCGCCAGCAGCCCCCGGGGCCCCGCGGCCTCTGGAAACACCATATATTTT.

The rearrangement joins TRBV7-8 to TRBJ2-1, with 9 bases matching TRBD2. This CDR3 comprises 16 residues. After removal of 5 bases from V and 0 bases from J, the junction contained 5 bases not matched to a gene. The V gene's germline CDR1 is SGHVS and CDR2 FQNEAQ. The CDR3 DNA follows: TGTGCCAGCAGCCCTCTAGCGGGATCCTCCTACAATGAGCAGTTCTTC. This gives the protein CASSPLAGSSYNEQFF.

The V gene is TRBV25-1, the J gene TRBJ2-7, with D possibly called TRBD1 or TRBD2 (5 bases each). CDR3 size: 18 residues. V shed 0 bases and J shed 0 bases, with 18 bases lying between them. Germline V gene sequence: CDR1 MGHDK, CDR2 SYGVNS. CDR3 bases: TGTGCCAGCAGTGAATATATCGCCGGCAGGGACGGCTCCTACGAGCAGTACTTC. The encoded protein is CASSEYIAGRDGSYEQYF.

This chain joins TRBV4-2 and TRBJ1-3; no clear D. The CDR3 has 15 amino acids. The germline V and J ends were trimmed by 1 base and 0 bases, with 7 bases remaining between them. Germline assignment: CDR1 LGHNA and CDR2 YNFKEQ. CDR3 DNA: TGTGCCAGCAGCCAAGGCCTTCTCTCTGGAAACACCATATATTTT. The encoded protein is CASSQGLLSGNTIYF.